The clone carrying this T cell receptor (beta chain) was seen repeatedly, ten times or more. The data are from a study of T-cell reconstitution after alpha-beta-depleted transplantation in children. Preparing the TCRbeta library involved the use of unique molecular identifiers. TCRdb reprocessed the PCR reads with MiXCR, giving one entry per CDR3 protein. The data show approximately 640,000 distinct CDR3 sequences, over 15% seen once. The source is a human donor who donated a stem cell graft to a child with acute myeloid leukemia. The sequences come from PBMCs from the stem cell graft donor, collected from the stem cell graft.

In DNA form, the CDR3 reads TGTGCCAGCAGCCACATGCCCGGGACAGGGACCGACGGGGAGCAGTACTTC. Its protein is CASSHMPGTGTDGEQYF. The chain couples TRBV7-9 to TRBJ2-7; 9 bases match TRBD1. This CDR3 is 17 amino acids long. Germline V gene lookup returns CDR1 SEHNR and CDR2 FQNEAQ (reference sequence). Losses at the gene ends were 5 bases for V and 7 bases for J; bases not matched to a gene: 18. Full variable domain (missing parts from reference TRBV7-9 and TRBJ2-7): DTGVSQNPRHKITKRGQNVTFRCDPISEHNRLYWYRQTLGQGPEFLTYFQNEAQLEKSRLLSDRFSAERPKGSFSTLEIQRTEQGDSAMYLCASSHMPGTGTDGEQYFGPGTRLTVT.